The 12 T cell receptor beta chains below all came from one sample that was sequenced in a study of shared clonotypes between healthy human individuals. Assay: immunoSEQ multiplex PCR; the TCRdb copy retains only in-frame clones and omits some. The table lists millions of clones, approximately 95% of them singletons. The sample comprised naive CD4+ T cells from PBMCs. Noted subset: CD45RA+ positively selected. Every receptor here comes from a young man in good health. Some clones in this sample may be carry-over from other donors' samples.

About this clone itself: The same CDR3 can be traced to other DNA sequences in this sample. The V gene is TRBV28, the J gene TRBJ2-7; D gene uncertain. V was clipped by 6 bases and J by 4 bases, with 10 bases between them. Germline CDR1 and CDR2: MDHEN and SYDVKM. The CDR3 spans 12 residues. This CDR3 is CASSSALYEQYF. The CDR3 nucleotides are TGTGCCAGCAGCTCAGCGCTTTACGAGCAGTACTTC.

The chain is built from TRBV7-9 and TRBJ2-1, with unresolved D. The length of the CDR3 is 19 residues. Trimming removed 4 bases from V and 0 bases from J, with 22 bases in between. Per the germline V gene, CDR1 is SEHNR and CDR2 is FQNEAQ (reference sequence). The CDR3 DNA follows: TGTGCCAGCAGCTCAACCAATAAGAGAAGTGCCGTCTCCTACAATGAGCAGTTCTTC. Translated, it gives CASSSTNKRSAVSYNEQFF.

DNA of the CDR3: TGCGCCAGCAGCTTAGAGAGGGGACTAGCGGGTTACAATGAGCAGTTCTTC. Its protein product is CASSLERGLAGYNEQFF. The rearrangement joins TRBV5-1 to TRBJ2-1; 12 bases fit TRBD2. The CDR3 has 17 residues. Germline V gene sequence: CDR1 SGHRS, CDR2 YFSETQ. Losses at the gene ends were 2 bases for V and 4 bases for J; bases not matched to a gene: 7.

The chain's CDR3 is CASSLEITFTTNEKLFF. In DNA, the CDR3 is TGTGCCAGCAGCTTAGAAATTACCTTTACAACTAATGAAAAACTGTTTTTT. The chain links TRBV7-8 to TRBJ1-4, with no clear D. This CDR3 is 17 amino acids long. Trimming pared 1 base from V and 0 bases from J, leaving 12 bases between. Germline loops: CDR1 SGHVS, CDR2 FQNEAQ.

This sequence joins TRBV27 and TRBJ1-5; D is undetermined. Germline assignment: CDR1 MNHEY and CDR2 SMNVEV (reference sequence). V dropped 6 bases and J dropped 9 bases, with 15 bases sitting between them. CDR3 length: 13 amino acids. The CDR3, as DNA: TGTGCCAGCAGACCAGCGCCAGAACGGCCCCAGCATTTT. It is translated as CASRPAPERPQHF.

V is TRBV27 and J is TRBJ2-1; 9 positions agree with TRBD2. J gave up 7 bases and V 6 bases, and 7 bases lay outside the gene matches. From germline, CDR1 is MNHEY and CDR2 SMNVEV (reference sequence). This CDR3 spans 14 amino acids. The CDR3 DNA is TGTGCCAGCAGAATAGTAGCGGGAGTAAATGAGCAGTTCTTC. Amino acids: CASRIVAGVNEQFF.

The gene calls are TRBV9 and TRBJ2-1; 7 nucleotides agree with TRBD2. Trimming removed 2 bases from V and 7 bases from J; junction bases left unmatched: 9. The CDR3 runs to 15 residues. Germline values: CDR1 SGDLS, CDR2 YYNGEE. CDR3 sequence: CASSVPGGRTNEQFF. The CDR3 DNA sequence: TGTGCCAGCAGCGTCCCGGGCGGGAGAACTAATGAGCAGTTCTTC. Drawing the rest from reference TRBV9 and TRBJ2-1, the complete variable domain is DSGVTQTPKHLITATGQRVTLRCSPRSGDLSVYWYQQSLDQGLQFLIQYYNGEERAKGNILERFSAQQFPDLHSELNLSSLELGDSALYFCASSVPGGRTNEQFFGPGTRLTVL.

V gene TRBV9 combines with J gene TRBJ2-7; no reliable D call. CDR1 SGDLS and CDR2 YYNGEE come from the germline V gene. V was pared by 1 base and J by 2 bases, with 13 bases between. The CDR3 has 15 amino acids. CDR3 DNA: TGTGCCAGCAGCGTAACGTGGGATAACACCTACGAGCAGTACTTC. As protein: CASSVTWDNTYEQYF.

The chain recombines TRBV5-1 with TRBJ2-1; D might be TRBD2 (5 bases). In germline, CDR1 is SGHRS, CDR2 YFSETQ. The CDR3 sequence is 13 residues long. Trimming left V 7 bases short and J 2 bases short, with 10 bases between. CDR3 loop: CASRTETYNEQFF. The CDR3 DNA is TGCGCCAGCCGGACTGAGACCTACAATGAGCAGTTCTTC.

The chain combines TRBV9 with TRBJ1-4; D possibly corresponds to TRBD1 (5 bases). The CDR3 is 14 residues long. V was cut by 3 bases and J by 7 bases, with 13 bases left in between. Germline V lookup: CDR1 SGDLS, CDR2 YYNGEE. DNA for the CDR3: TGTGCCAGCAGCGGAGGGGCCGGGGTTGAAAAACTGTTTTTT. Protein sequence: CASSGGAGVEKLFF.

This clone was observed a few times. The chain combines TRBV5-1 with TRBJ1-1; no clear D gene. CDR1 is SGHRS, CDR2 YFSETQ, per germline. Trimming removed 3 bases from V and 1 base from J, with 7 bases in between. CDR3 length: 13 residues. The CDR3 region is CASSWVENTEAFF. The CDR3 DNA reads TGCGCCAGCAGCTGGGTTGAGAACACTGAAGCTTTCTTT.

This sequence joins TRBV4-2 and TRBJ2-3; 13 positions agree with TRBD2. J was trimmed by 1 base and V by 4 bases; bases with no gene match: 11. The CDR3 contains 19 residues. The germline V gene encodes CDR1 LGHNA and CDR2 YNFKEQ. The CDR3 reads CASSPGGTSGIVGTDTQYF. As DNA, the CDR3 is TGTGCCAGCAGCCCCGGCGGGACTAGCGGGATCGTGGGCACAGATACGCAGTATTTT.